Reported below is one T cell receptor (beta chain). As yet, its antigen is unknown. CDR1 is LNHDA and CDR2 is SQIVND in the germline V gene (reference sequence). The CDR3 consists of 13 residues. V shed 7 bases and J shed 6 bases, with 16 bases lying between them. One entry per CDR3 protein, called by TCRdb with MiXCR from the 5' RACE reads. The top ten clones hold around 20% of a sample with fewer than 350,000 distinct CDR3 sequences, roughly 3.5% of them seen once. The data were obtained in a study of T cells after yellow fever vaccination. Study-level findings and limits: Any FACS-sorted repertoire could hold abundant clonotypes that contaminate it from the bulk population. The booster saw the reappearance of most primary-vaccination clones (roughly 97% CD4, roughly 90% CD8).

Sequenced here: PBMCs, sampled on the day of the yellow fever booster vaccination. This receptor was identified in a young man who received the YFV17D yellow fever vaccine. The rearrangement joins TRBV19 to TRBJ2-7, with D possibly called TRBD1 or TRBD2 (5 bases each). The CDR3 DNA follows: TGTGCCAGTAACGCCGGCAGGGAGTCCGAGCAGTACTTC. This encodes CASNAGRESEQYF.